These 25 T cell receptor beta chains were all obtained from the same sample, sequenced in a study of PD-1 blockade in classical Hodgkin lymphoma. Relapse after autologous stem cell transplantation occurred in every patient, and brentuximab vedotin exposure varied. Produced via immunoSEQ multiplex PCR; TCRdb's table is partial and in-frame only. This table has tens of thousands of clones, under 95% appearing once. Sample: peripheral blood mononuclear cells (PBMCs), taken at baseline. Every receptor here comes from a human donor with classical Hodgkin lymphoma.

The chain carries TRBV7-9 and TRBJ2-7, with 11 bases identical to TRBD2. This CDR3 spans 15 amino acids. In germline, CDR1 is SEHNR, CDR2 FQNEAQ (reference sequence). The trim removed 6 bases at V and 5 bases at J, leaving 9 bases unmatched. The CDR3 DNA follows: TGTGCCAGCAGGGGAGCTAGCGGGGGGTTGAACGAGCAGTACTTC. Protein product: CASRGASGGLNEQYF.

This chain uses TRBV5-1 with TRBJ2-5; D ambiguous. The germline V and J ends were trimmed by 0 bases and 2 bases, with 5 bases remaining between them. The CDR3 is 13 amino acids. CDR1 and CDR2 from the germline V gene are SGHRS and YFSETQ. CDR3 amino acids: CASSLARQETQYF. The CDR3 DNA is TGCGCCAGCAGCTTGGCCCGACAAGAGACCCAGTACTTC.

The chain is built from TRBV14 and TRBJ2-3; possible D gene TRBD2, 6 bases. Germline V gene sequence: CDR1 SGHDN, CDR2 FVKESK. The CDR3 totals 13 residues. V gave up 4 bases and J gave up 3 bases, with 8 bases separating them. CDR3 bases: TGTGCCAGCAGCCTAGCGGTTACAGATACGCAGTATTTT. Its translation is CASSLAVTDTQYF.

The chain couples TRBV27 to TRBJ1-5; possible D gene TRBD1, 6 bases. With 2 bases removed from V and 5 bases from J, the gap between germline ends came to 10 bases. CDR3 length equals 14 residues. The germline V gene encodes CDR1 MNHEY and CDR2 SMNVEV (reference sequence). The CDR3 is CASSLIQGHQPQHF. The CDR3 bases are TGTGCCAGCAGTTTAATACAGGGCCATCAGCCCCAGCATTTT.

For the CDR3, the DNA is TGTGCCGGTTGTGAGAGCGGGAGCTCCTACGAGCAGTACTTC. Translated, it gives CAGCESGSSYEQYF. The chain combines TRBV28 with TRBJ2-7, with 8 bases fitting TRBD2. The CDR3 totals 14 residues. The germline V gene has CDR1 MDHEN and CDR2 SYDVKM. V shed 11 bases, J shed 0 bases, and the junction held 9 bases outside the gene matches.

The chain is built from TRBV7-9 and TRBJ2-3; 7 bases agree with TRBD2. The CDR3 loop spans 12 amino acids. The germline gives CDR1 SEHNR, CDR2 FQNEAQ (reference sequence). The CDR3 protein is CMSGRGTDTQYF. CDR3 DNA: TGTATGAGTGGGAGGGGCACAGATACGCAGTATTTT.

Here the CDR3 DNA reads TGTGCCAGTGGTGGGGTGGGACTAGCTAAAAACATTCAGTACTTC. This codes for CASGGVGLAKNIQYF. The genes are TRBV19 and TRBJ2-4, with 9 positions matching TRBD2. With V trimmed by 8 bases and J by 4 bases, 9 bases remained unmatched. Germline CDR1 is LNHDA and CDR2 is SQIVND (reference sequence). The CDR3 spans 15 residues.

V usage is TRBV2 and J usage is TRBJ2-1; a weak D match, TRBD2 (7 bases). The V gene lost 3 bases and the J gene lost 2 bases, with 14 bases spanning the gap. CDR1 and CDR2 (germline): SNHLY, FYNNEI. This CDR3 has 16 amino acids. The CDR3: CASSERGGPPYNEQFF. The CDR3 DNA reads as TGTGCCAGCAGTGAGAGGGGGGGACCACCCTACAATGAGCAGTTCTTC. Together with reference TRBV2 and TRBJ2-1, the CDR3 gives the full variable domain: EPEVTQTPSHQVTQMGQEVILRCVPISNHLYFYWYRQILGQKVEFLVSFYNNEISEKSEIFDDQFSVERPDGSNFTLKIRSTKLEDSAMYFCASSERGGPPYNEQFFGPGTRLTVL.

The chain joins TRBV7-8 to TRBJ1-1, with 11 positions matching TRBD1. Germline lookup yields CDR1 SGHVS and CDR2 FQNEAQ. The junction had 9 bases not matched to a gene; V was cut back by 1 base and J by 5 bases. The CDR3 length is 17 residues. The CDR3 loop reads CASSLGTGTGGNTEAFF. The CDR3 nucleotides read TGTGCCAGCAGCTTAGGGACCGGGACAGGGGGGAATACTGAAGCTTTCTTT. Using reference TRBV7-8 and TRBJ1-1 for the parts outside the CDR3, the full variable domain is GAGVSQSPRYKVAKRGQDVALRCDPISGHVSLFWYQQALGQGPEFLTYFQNEAQLDKSGLPSDRFFAERPEGSVSTLKIQRTQQEDSAVYLCASSLGTGTGGNTEAFFGQGTRLTVV.

This clone was found a few times. This chain links TRBV6-1 with TRBJ2-5, with D possibly being TRBD2 (6 bases). V was pared by 4 bases and J by 3 bases, with 15 bases between. This CDR3 is 15 amino acids long. Germline V gene sequence: CDR1 MNHNS, CDR2 SASEGT. The chain's CDR3 is CASSGYSGGEETQYF. The DNA for the CDR3 is TGTGCCAGCAGTGGGTATAGCGGCGGAGAAGAGACCCAGTACTTC.

The chain recombines TRBV2 with TRBJ2-7; 8 bases match TRBD2. CDR3 size: 14 residues. Trimming took 10 bases from V and 3 from J; bases not matched to a gene: 11. CDR1 is SNHLY and CDR2 is FYNNEI in the germline V gene. CDR3: CATRLGRGDYEQYF. CDR3 coding DNA: TGTGCCACCCGCCTGGGGCGGGGGGACTACGAGCAGTACTTC.

The chain recombines TRBV6-1 with TRBJ2-5; D is possibly TRBD1 (5 bases). The end of the DNA fits TRBJ2-7 better, so the J call may be wrong. CDR1 MNHNS and CDR2 SASEGT come from the germline V gene. The CDR3 covers 11 residues. Here the CDR3 DNA reads TGTGCCGTTAGGGGCTCCTACGAGCAGTACTTC. Protein: CAVRGSYEQYF.

The chain recombines TRBV30 with TRBJ1-3; D is undetermined. V was pared by 3 bases and J by 2 bases, with 8 bases between. Germline CDR1 GTSNPN, CDR2 SVGIG (reference sequence). The CDR3 is 13 residues long. Written as DNA, the CDR3 is TGTGCCTGGAGCCTCGCGACTGGAAACACCATATATTTT. Amino acids: CAWSLATGNTIYF.

The chain employs TRBV28 and TRBJ2-1, with 7 bases lining up with TRBD2. Trimming at V came to 5 bases and at J to 8 bases, leaving 9 bases not matched to a gene. Per germline, CDR1 MDHEN and CDR2 SYDVKM. This CDR3 is built from 14 residues. The CDR3 DNA reads TGTGCCAGCAGTCCGATGCGTAGCGGGTATGAGCAGTTCTTC. This codes for CASSPMRSGYEQFF.

The sample holds many counts of this clone. This sequence joins TRBV5-1 and TRBJ2-1; D is possibly TRBD2 (6 bases). Germline V gene sequence: CDR1 SGHRS, CDR2 YFSETQ. Trimming took off 2 bases at V and 2 bases at J, with 11 bases between the two ends. The CDR3 totals 15 residues. In DNA, the CDR3 is TGCGCCAGCAGCTTTTGGCGGGGAGCCTACAATGAGCAGTTCTTC. It is translated as CASSFWRGAYNEQFF. The variable domain in full, completed from reference TRBV5-1 and TRBJ2-1, reads KAGVTQTPRYLIKTRGQQVTLSCSPISGHRSVSWYQQTPGQGLQFLFEYFSETQRNKGNFPGRFSGRQFSNSRSEMNVSTLELGDSALYLCASSFWRGAYNEQFFGPGTRLTVL.

V is TRBV2 and J is TRBJ1-5; possibly TRBD1 for D (6 bases). The length of the CDR3 is 14 residues. V lost 7 bases to trimming and J lost 0 bases, with 10 bases between them. The germline CDR1 and CDR2 sequences are SNHLY and FYNNEI. CDR3 in amino acids: CASTGQYSNQPQHF. CDR3 DNA sequence: TGTGCCAGCACCGGACAGTATAGCAATCAGCCCCAGCATTTT. Supplemented by reference TRBV2 and TRBJ1-5, the full variable domain reads EPEVTQTPSHQVTQMGQEVILRCVPISNHLYFYWYRQILGQKVEFLVSFYNNEISEKSEIFDDQFSVERPDGSNFTLKIRSTKLEDSAMYFCASTGQYSNQPQHFGDGTRLSIL.

The chain couples TRBV2 to TRBJ2-7; 7 nucleotides agree with TRBD1. Germline trimming cut 8 bases from V and 5 bases from J; bases unmatched to any gene: 9. Germline values: CDR1 SNHLY, CDR2 FYNNEI. This CDR3 region has 13 residues. CDR3 region: CASGQRGQNEQYF. The DNA for the CDR3 is TGTGCCAGCGGGCAAAGGGGGCAGAACGAGCAGTACTTC.

This rearrangement joins TRBV11-2 to TRBJ1-1; no firm D call. The V gene lost 5 bases and the J gene lost 1 base, with 11 bases spanning the gap. The germline V gene has CDR1 SGHAT and CDR2 FQNNGV. CDR3 length: 14 residues. CDR3 loop: CASSQDLGNTEAFF. In DNA form, the CDR3 reads TGTGCCAGCAGCCAGGACCTGGGGAACACTGAAGCTTTCTTT. Looking up the rest from reference TRBV11-2 and TRBJ1-1 gives the full variable domain: EAGVAQSPRYKIIEKRQSVAFWCNPISGHATLYWYQQILGQGPKLLIQFQNNGVVDDSQLPKDRFSAERLKGVDSTLKIQPAKLEDSAVYLCASSQDLGNTEAFFGQGTRLTVV.

The chain is built from TRBV2 and TRBJ1-1, with D hard to call. Germline V gene lookup returns CDR1 SNHLY and CDR2 FYNNEI. V was clipped by 2 bases and J by 1 base, with 5 bases between them. The CDR3 totals 13 residues. CDR3 loop: CASSEWGNTEAFF. In DNA form, the CDR3 reads TGTGCCAGCAGTGAATGGGGGAACACTGAAGCTTTCTTT.

The chain combines TRBV6-1 with TRBJ1-1; a possible D gene is TRBD1 (6 bases). Per the germline V gene, CDR1 is MNHNS and CDR2 is SASEGT. V was trimmed by 4 bases and J by 1 base, leaving 10 bases between them. CDR3 length equals 14 residues. The CDR3 DNA reads TGTGCCAGCAGTGGCCTGACAGGGAACACTGAAGCTTTCTTT. Its translation is CASSGLTGNTEAFF.

V and J are TRBV27 and TRBJ2-7, with a tentative D call TRBD2 (6 bases). Germline V lookup: CDR1 MNHEY, CDR2 SMNVEV (reference sequence). V lost 6 bases to trimming and J lost 2 bases, with 14 bases between them. The CDR3 loop spans 14 amino acids. The CDR3: CASRPRENPYEQYF. In DNA form, the CDR3 reads TGTGCCAGCAGACCACGGGAGAACCCCTACGAGCAGTACTTC.

This clone was seen a single time. The chain is built from TRBV28 and TRBJ2-5; 9 bases fit TRBD2. In germline, CDR1 is MDHEN, CDR2 SYDVKM. This CDR3 has 15 residues. V trimming: 5 bases; J trimming: 4 bases; junction bases outside the gene matches: 8. In DNA, the CDR3 is TGTGCCAGCAGTCTCATAGCGGGAGTGGGAGAGACCCAGTACTTC. Residues: CASSLIAGVGETQYF.

This clone has a handful of counts. V gene TRBV2 combines with J gene TRBJ2-7, with a tentative D call TRBD2 (6 bases). The length of the CDR3 is 13 residues. Germline CDR1 SNHLY, CDR2 FYNNEI. The V and J ends lost 5 bases and 3 bases respectively, with 11 bases between them. The CDR3 DNA follows: TGTGCCAGCAGTCGGGACGGGGGCTACGAGCAGTACTTC. Translated: CASSRDGGYEQYF.

CDR3 residues: CASSFGTDSYEQYF. The CDR3 coding sequence is TGTGCCAGCTCGTTCGGGACGGATTCCTACGAGCAGTACTTC. The chain is built from TRBV27 and TRBJ2-7, with D perhaps assigned TRBD1 or TRBD2 (5 bases each). The CDR3 has 14 amino acids. V lost 8 bases, J lost 1 base, and 15 bases lay in between. CDR1 and CDR2 (germline): MNHEY, SMNVEV (reference sequence).

V gene TRBV6-6 combines with J gene TRBJ2-7, with D perhaps matching TRBD2 (6 bases). The CDR3 has 15 residues. CDR1 MNHNY and CDR2 SVGAGI come from the germline V gene (reference sequence). The V gene lost 8 bases and the J gene lost 1 base, with 18 bases spanning the gap. CDR3 amino acids: CASWSPGTASYEQYF. The CDR3 DNA sequence: TGTGCCAGCTGGTCCCCCGGGACTGCTTCCTACGAGCAGTACTTC.